This T cell receptor (beta chain) appears in the sequencing data of a study of T cell repertoires in cytomegalovirus infection. Study overall: CMV epitopes used comprised recently identified HLA-C-restricted ones and well-studied HLA-B-restricted ones. Study conclusions and caveats: HLA-C-restricted CMV clonotypes gave the most frequent clonotype in two of eight donors.

This clonotype was detected only a few times. Its antigen is not identified. TCRdb used MiXCR to reprocess the reads, holding one entry per CDR3 protein. The table includes approximately 310,000 distinct CDR3 sequences, 20% to 30% detected once. The CDR3 consists of 14 residues. The V gene end was trimmed by 7 bases and the J gene end by 5 bases; junction bases not matched to a gene: 7. Germline values: CDR1 SGHTA, CDR2 FQGNSA. The specimen comprised cultured PBMCs, sampled from culture after CMV antigen stimulation. This chain joins TRBV7-2 and TRBJ2-2, with 7 bases aligning to TRBD2. This clonotype was obtained from a human donor in good health (CMV status not recorded). Some clones in this sample may be carry-over from other donors' samples. The DNA for the CDR3 is TGTGCCAGCACCGGACTAGTAAGGACCGGGGAGCTGTTTTTT. It yields the protein CASTGLVRTGELFF.